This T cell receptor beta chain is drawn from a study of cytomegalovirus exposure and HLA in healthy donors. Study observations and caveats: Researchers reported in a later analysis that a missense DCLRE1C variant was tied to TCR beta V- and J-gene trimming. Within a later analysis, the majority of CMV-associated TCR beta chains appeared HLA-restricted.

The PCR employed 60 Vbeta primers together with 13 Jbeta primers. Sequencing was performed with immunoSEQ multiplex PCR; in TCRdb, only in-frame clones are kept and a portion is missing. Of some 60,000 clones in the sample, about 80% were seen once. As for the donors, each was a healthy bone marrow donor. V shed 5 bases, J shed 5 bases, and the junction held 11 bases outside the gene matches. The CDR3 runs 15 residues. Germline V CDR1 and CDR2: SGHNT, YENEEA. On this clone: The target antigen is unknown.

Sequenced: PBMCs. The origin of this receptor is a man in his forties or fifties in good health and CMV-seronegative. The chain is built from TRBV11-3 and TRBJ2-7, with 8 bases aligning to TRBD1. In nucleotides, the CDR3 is TGTGCCAGCAGCCCCCCCCGGGACAGGAGGGACGAGCAGTACTTC. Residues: CASSPPRDRRDEQYF.